The 32 T cell receptor beta chains given below trace back to one sample, sequenced in a study of follicular helper T cells after annual influenza vaccination. The time point here: 2014-2015 season, pre-vaccination. The assay was immunoSEQ multiplex PCR, and TCRdb's table has in-frame clones only and misses some. The table has some 15,000 clones, almost 85% seen once. Specimen: CXCR5- memory CD4+ T cells sorted from blood, collected on the day of influenza vaccination. These TCRs come from an adult who received the influenza vaccine.

The chain has TRBV9 and TRBJ2-1; 9 nucleotides match TRBD2. Germline-derived CDR1 and CDR2 are SGDLS and YYNGEE. This CDR3 is 16 amino acids long. Germline trimming cut 4 bases from V and 8 bases from J; bases unmatched to any gene: 13. CDR3 residues: CASSPELAGTSYEQFF. The DNA for the CDR3 is TGTGCCAGCAGCCCAGAGCTTGCTGGGACTAGCTATGAGCAGTTCTTC.

The chain couples TRBV7-9 to TRBJ1-1, with D unresolved. Trimming took off 3 bases at V and 1 base at J, with 6 bases between the two ends. This CDR3 contains 13 residues. CDR1 and CDR2 (germline): SEHNR, FQNEAQ (reference sequence). This CDR3 reads CASSLYENTEAFF. CDR3 nucleotide sequence: TGTGCCAGCAGCTTGTATGAGAACACTGAAGCTTTCTTT.

The V and J genes are TRBV9 and TRBJ2-7; possible D gene TRBD1, 6 bases. Trimming shortened V by 0 bases and J by 4 bases, and 8 bases separated the two germline ends. Germline values: CDR1 SGDLS, CDR2 YYNGEE. The CDR3 has 13 amino acids. The CDR3 loop is CASSVAQGYEQYF. Here the CDR3 DNA reads TGTGCCAGCAGCGTAGCACAGGGTTACGAGCAGTACTTC.

This clone came up once. This sequence joins TRBV11-2 and TRBJ1-2; no reliable D call. The V and J ends lost 4 bases and 6 bases respectively, with 9 bases between them. The CDR3 totals 12 residues. Germline CDR1 SGHAT, CDR2 FQNNGV. CDR3 sequence reads: CASSSEGDGYTF. CDR3 bases: TGTGCCAGCAGCTCGGAGGGAGATGGCTACACCTTC.

Only one count was recorded for this clone. The chain is built from TRBV2 and TRBJ2-2; TRBD1 is a possible D gene (5 bases). This CDR3 is 14 amino acids long. V dropped 1 base and J dropped 5 bases, with 8 bases sitting between them. The germline CDR1 and CDR2 sequences are SNHLY and FYNNEI. The CDR3 region is CASSEEAGTGELFF. Written as DNA, the CDR3 is TGTGCCAGCAGTGAAGAGGCAGGGACCGGGGAGCTGTTTTTT.

The chain carries TRBV5-1 and TRBJ2-6; either TRBD1 or TRBD2 may fit D (5 bases each). Germline V gene sequence: CDR1 SGHRS, CDR2 YFSETQ. The length of the CDR3 is 16 residues. Trimming removed 3 bases from V and 1 base from J, with 11 bases in between. The CDR3 reads CASSSGWGSGANVLTF. CDR3 in DNA: TGCGCCAGCAGCTCCGGGTGGGGGTCTGGGGCCAACGTCCTGACTTTC.

The chain combines TRBV7-9 with TRBJ2-5; TRBD1 matches 7 bases. V dropped 2 bases and J dropped 4; count of bases not matched to a gene: 1. This CDR3 comprises 13 residues. From germline, CDR1 is SEHNR and CDR2 FQNEAQ (reference sequence). Written as DNA, the CDR3 is TGTGCCAGCAGCTTAAACAGGGGAGAGACCCAGTACTTC. This gives the protein CASSLNRGETQYF. Based on the CDR3 plus reference TRBV7-9 and TRBJ2-5, the full variable domain is DTGVSQNPRHKITKRGQNVTFRCDPISEHNRLYWYRQTLGQGPEFLTYFQNEAQLEKSRLLSDRFSAERPKGSFSTLEIQRTEQGDSAMYLCASSLNRGETQYFGPGTRLLVL.

This rearrangement joins TRBV5-1 to TRBJ1-1; 9 nucleotides align to TRBD1. The V gene end was trimmed by 4 bases and the J gene end by 1 base; junction bases not matched to a gene: 5. This CDR3 region has 15 residues. CDR1 and CDR2 from the germline V gene are SGHRS and YFSETQ. As DNA, the CDR3 is TGCGCCAGCAGCCCCGCGGGACAGGGGAACACTGAAGCTTTCTTT. Protein product: CASSPAGQGNTEAFF.

This chain links TRBV5-6 with TRBJ2-5, with D unresolved. V dropped 2 bases and J dropped 2 bases, with 10 bases sitting between them. CDR3 size: 14 residues. The germline CDR1 and CDR2 sequences are SGHDT and YYEEEE. The CDR3 coding sequence is TGTGCCAGCAGCTTTTGGTATTCACAAGAGACCCAGTACTTC. Protein product: CASSFWYSQETQYF.

This chain joins TRBV6-5 and TRBJ2-1; D may be TRBD2 (5 bases). From germline, CDR1 is MNHEY and CDR2 SVGAGI. V lost 6 bases to trimming and J lost 0 bases, with 12 bases between them. The CDR3 length is 15 residues. The CDR3 reads CASSQNLASYNEQFF. For the CDR3, the DNA is TGTGCCAGCAGCCAGAACCTAGCCTCCTACAATGAGCAGTTCTTC.

The rearrangement links TRBV7-2 to TRBJ2-5; 12 positions match TRBD2. The CDR3 contains 14 residues. The V gene's germline CDR1 is SGHTA and CDR2 FQGNSA. V gave up 7 bases and J gave up 2 bases; unmatched junction bases: 2. Written as DNA, the CDR3 is TGTGCCAGCACTAGCGGGGGGGCGCAAGAGACCCAGTACTTC. It codes for CASTSGGAQETQYF.

This chain connects TRBV28 to TRBJ1-5, with 7 bases fitting TRBD1. The V gene's germline CDR1 is MDHEN and CDR2 SYDVKM. The V segment lost 5 bases and the J segment 2 bases; nucleotides outside the gene matches: 9. CDR3 length equals 16 residues. This chain's CDR3 is CASSPIGRGGNQPQHF. The DNA for the CDR3 is TGTGCCAGCAGTCCAATCGGCAGGGGGGGCAATCAGCCCCAGCATTTT.

This clone was picked up one time. The chain carries TRBV29-1 and TRBJ1-2, with 7 bases identical to TRBD1. The germline V gene has CDR1 SQVTM and CDR2 ANQGSEA. The J segment lost 4 bases and the V segment lost 1 base, leaving 9 bases of the junction unmatched. This CDR3 comprises 15 residues. The CDR3 protein is CSVEGRTGWGYGYTF. The CDR3 DNA follows: TGCAGCGTTGAAGGTCGGACAGGTTGGGGCTATGGCTACACCTTC.

The CDR3 DNA sequence: TGTGCCAGCAGCGGAGTGAGGGGCGCGGGGGAGACCCAGTACTTC. Translation gives CASSGVRGAGETQYF. The genes are TRBV6-1 and TRBJ2-5, with D perhaps matching TRBD2 (6 bases). This CDR3 has 15 residues. V shed 6 bases and J shed 5 bases, with 19 bases lying between them. Germline CDR1 MNHNS, CDR2 SASEGT.

This clone was picked up one time. This chain uses TRBV10-3 with TRBJ1-1, with D perhaps TRBD1 (6 bases). Germline V gene sequence: CDR1 ENHRY, CDR2 SYGVKD. The CDR3 is 14 amino acids. Trimming stripped 3 bases from V and 4 bases from J, with 12 bases between. CDR3 residues: CAISDAGVGTEAFF. CDR3 coding DNA: TGTGCCATCAGTGACGCAGGGGTAGGCACTGAAGCTTTCTTT.

The chain uses TRBV5-8 and TRBJ2-3; D might be TRBD2 (5 bases). The CDR3 contains 16 residues. The V gene's germline CDR1 is SGHTS and CDR2 YDEGEE. Between the trimmed V and J ends, which lost 4 bases and 1 base, there was a span of 16 bases. The CDR3 loop is CASSPTNWVGTDTQYF. The CDR3 nucleotides read TGTGCCAGCAGCCCGACTAACTGGGTGGGCACAGATACGCAGTATTTT. Together with reference TRBV5-8 and TRBJ2-3, the CDR3 gives the full variable domain: EAGVTQSPTHLIKTRGQQATLRCSPISGHTSVYWYQQALGLGLQFLLWYDEGEERNRGNFPPRFSGRQFPNYSSELNVNALELEDSALYLCASSPTNWVGTDTQYFGPGTRLTVL.

This clone appeared a single time. This CDR3 reads CASSVAGDTSNIQYF. The CDR3, as DNA: TGTGCCAGCAGCGTAGCTGGGGACACCTCAAACATTCAGTACTTC. This chain joins TRBV9 and TRBJ2-4, with D possibly TRBD1 on 6 matching bases. CDR1 is SGDLS and CDR2 is YYNGEE in the germline V gene. Trimming took 0 bases from V and 6 from J, leaving 13 bases between them. The length of the CDR3 is 15 residues.

The chain recombines TRBV9 with TRBJ2-2; D is unresolved. Trimming removed 0 bases at V and 4 bases at J, with 7 bases between. The CDR3 contains 14 residues. CDR1 and CDR2 from the germline V gene are SGDLS and YYNGEE. CDR3 DNA: TGTGCCAGCAGCGTAGCTACGGGCACCGGGGAGCTGTTTTTT. Translation gives CASSVATGTGELFF.

The gene calls are TRBV7-2 and TRBJ2-3, with unresolved D. V gave up 1 base and J gave up 8 bases, with 4 bases separating them. The CDR3 length is 11 residues. Germline loops: CDR1 SGHTA, CDR2 FQGNSA. The DNA for the CDR3 is TGTGCCAGCAGCTTAGAACGTACGCAGTATTTT. It is translated as CASSLERTQYF.

This clone was detected only once. The gene calls are TRBV28 and TRBJ2-3, with 8 bases matching TRBD2. V lost 6 bases and J lost 7; bases outside the gene matches: 12. Germline values: CDR1 MDHEN, CDR2 SYDVKM. The CDR3 covers 15 residues. The CDR3 reads CASSSPSGPKNTQYF. The CDR3 DNA sequence: TGTGCCAGCAGCTCGCCTAGCGGGCCGAAGAATACGCAGTATTTT.

In this sample, this clone turned up a few times. The V call is TRBV28, the J call TRBJ1-6; D is ambiguous. Per germline, CDR1 MDHEN and CDR2 SYDVKM. The V gene lost 4 bases and the J gene lost 10 bases, with 8 bases spanning the gap. The CDR3 has 12 residues. DNA for the CDR3: TGTGCCAGCAGTTCCATTAACTCACCCCTCCACTTT. This sequence encodes CASSSINSPLHF.

The table lists this clone with a few counts. The V and J genes are TRBV5-1 and TRBJ2-2; perhaps TRBD1 as D (6 bases). The CDR3 has 15 residues. Germline V gene data show CDR1 as SGHRS and CDR2 as YFSETQ. V was clipped by 4 bases and J by 0 bases, with 10 bases between them. Here the CDR3 DNA reads TGCGCCAGCAGCGCACAGGGCCCGAACACCGGGGAGCTGTTTTTT. It translates to CASSAQGPNTGELFF. Full variable domain (remainder filled in from reference TRBV5-1 and TRBJ2-2): KAGVTQTPRYLIKTRGQQVTLSCSPISGHRSVSWYQQTPGQGLQFLFEYFSETQRNKGNFPGRFSGRQFSNSRSEMNVSTLELGDSALYLCASSAQGPNTGELFFGEGSRLTVL.

The J gene is TRBJ2-1, the V gene TRBV10-1; TRBD2 agrees at 13 bases. CDR1 and CDR2 from the germline V gene are WNHNN and SYGVQD (reference sequence). V was pared by 10 bases and J by 5 bases, with 2 bases of the junction left unmatched. This CDR3 spans 13 amino acids. The CDR3, as DNA: TGCGCCAATACTAGCGGGGGGGACAATGAGCAGTTCTTC. Translating it yields CANTSGGDNEQFF.

The genes are TRBV28 and TRBJ2-3, with TRBD1 as a possible D gene (5 bases). CDR3 length: 17 residues. From germline, CDR1 is MDHEN and CDR2 SYDVKM. V was cut by 6 bases and J by 0 bases, with 19 bases left in between. The CDR3 region has the DNA TGTGCCAGCAGCTCGAGTGGGGCCACAACTAGCACAGATACGCAGTATTTT. Translating it yields CASSSSGATTSTDTQYF.

The chain joins TRBV7-9 to TRBJ2-3; 10 nucleotides align to TRBD2. Germline lookup yields CDR1 SEHNR and CDR2 FQNEAQ (reference sequence). The CDR3 sequence is 15 residues long. V lost 3 bases, J lost 2 bases, and 2 bases stayed unmatched. CDR3 DNA sequence: TGTGCCAGCAGCTTTACTAGCGGGGACACAGATACGCAGTATTTT. Encoded protein: CASSFTSGDTDTQYF.

The V and J genes are TRBV5-4 and TRBJ2-5; possible D gene TRBD2, 5 bases. The germline CDR1 and CDR2 sequences are SGHNT and YYREEE (reference sequence). The CDR3 is 16 residues long. Trimming took 0 bases from V and 0 from J, leaving 12 bases between them. The CDR3 reads CASSLAGSRDQETQYF. CDR3 in DNA: TGTGCCAGCAGCTTGGCGGGATCGAGGGACCAAGAGACCCAGTACTTC.

This clone has only a few counts. The chain is built from TRBV7-2 and TRBJ1-5; 9 nucleotides match TRBD1. Germline V gene lookup returns CDR1 SGHTA and CDR2 FQGNSA. V shed 1 base and J 1 base; nucleotides not matched to a gene: 5. The CDR3 spans 17 residues. CDR3 sequence reads: CASSLGYRGPSNQPQHF. CDR3 nucleotides: TGTGCCAGCAGCTTAGGTTACAGGGGGCCAAGCAATCAGCCCCAGCATTTT. Complete variable domain (other parts from reference TRBV7-2 and TRBJ1-5): GAGVSQSPSNKVTEKGKDVELRCDPISGHTALYWYRQSLGQGLEFLIYFQGNSAPDKSGLPSDRFSAERTGGSVSTLTIQRTQQEDSAVYLCASSLGYRGPSNQPQHFGDGTRLSIL.

CDR3: CATSRQPGELFF. For the CDR3, the DNA is TGTGCCACCAGCCGACAGCCCGGGGAGCTGTTTTTT. The V call is TRBV15, the J call TRBJ2-2; D may be TRBD1 (5 bases). CDR1 LNHNV and CDR2 YYDKDF come from the germline V gene (reference sequence). CDR3 length: 12 amino acids. Deletions cut 5 bases from V and 6 bases from J, with 7 bases between.

The sample holds one count of this clone. The chain has TRBV6-5 and TRBJ2-1; 8 nucleotides match TRBD2. Germline values: CDR1 MNHEY, CDR2 SVGAGI. This CDR3 contains 15 residues. The trim removed 5 bases at V and 7 bases at J, leaving 10 bases unmatched. The CDR3 nucleotides read TGTGCCAGCAGTCGTAGCGGGACCCGCTTTAATGAGCAGTTCTTC. Protein: CASSRSGTRFNEQFF.

The chain is built from TRBV28 and TRBJ2-5; 10 bases are a match to TRBD2. Germline values: CDR1 MDHEN, CDR2 SYDVKM. CDR3 length: 16 amino acids. After removal of 9 bases from V and 4 bases from J, the junction contained 14 bases not matched to a gene. The CDR3 DNA reads TGTGCCAGTCATTCAGCGGGGGGGCCCGGTATAGAGACCCAGTACTTC. It is translated as CASHSAGGPGIETQYF.

The chain recombines TRBV6-5 with TRBJ2-2; D is perhaps TRBD1 or TRBD2 (5 bases each). V lost 7 bases to trimming and J lost 7 bases, with 16 bases between them. This CDR3 is built from 14 residues. CDR1 is MNHEY and CDR2 is SVGAGI in the germline V gene. In nucleotides, the CDR3 is TGTGCCAGCACTCTTGAGATTGGGGGCGGGGAGCTGTTTTTT. It encodes CASTLEIGGGELFF.

This clone was observed a few times. This chain joins TRBV6-4 and TRBJ2-7; D remains unclear. CDR1 MRHNA and CDR2 SNTAGT come from the germline V gene. The V end was cut by 5 bases, the J end by 4 bases, with 6 bases between. The CDR3 consists of 11 residues. The CDR3 nucleotides are TGTGCCAGCAGTCGGATATACGAGCAGTACTTC. Protein product: CASSRIYEQYF.